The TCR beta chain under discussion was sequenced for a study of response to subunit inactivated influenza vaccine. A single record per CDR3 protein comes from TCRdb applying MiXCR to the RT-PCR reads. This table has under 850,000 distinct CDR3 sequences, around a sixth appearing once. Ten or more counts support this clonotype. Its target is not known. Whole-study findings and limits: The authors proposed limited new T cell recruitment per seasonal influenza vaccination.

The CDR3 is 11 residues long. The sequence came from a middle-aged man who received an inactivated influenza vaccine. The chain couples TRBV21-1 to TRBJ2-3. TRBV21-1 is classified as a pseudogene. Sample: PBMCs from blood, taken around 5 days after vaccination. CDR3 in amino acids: CASPHTDTQYF. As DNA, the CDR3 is TGTGCCAGCCCGCACACAGATACGCAGTATTTT.